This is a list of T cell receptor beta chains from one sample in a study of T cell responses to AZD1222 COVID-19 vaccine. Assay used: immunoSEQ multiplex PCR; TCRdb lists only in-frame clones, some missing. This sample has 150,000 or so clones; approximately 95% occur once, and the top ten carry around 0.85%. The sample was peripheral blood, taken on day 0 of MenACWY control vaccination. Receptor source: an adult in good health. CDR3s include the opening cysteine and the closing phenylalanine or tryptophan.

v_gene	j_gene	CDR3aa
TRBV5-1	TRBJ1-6	CASSLDVRDSSYNSPLHF
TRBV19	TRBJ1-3	CASSIVLPTGLAGNTIYF
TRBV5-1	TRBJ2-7	CASSLAQGSFREQYF
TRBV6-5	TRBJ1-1	CASVTGQNMNTEAFF
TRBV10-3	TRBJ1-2	CAISEVAREANYGYTF
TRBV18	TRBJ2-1	CASSQTSDPGGEQFF
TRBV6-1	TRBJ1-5	CASSEALGDQPQHF
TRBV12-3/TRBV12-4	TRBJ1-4	CASSTTGGEKLFF
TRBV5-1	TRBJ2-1	CASSPSRSGANEQFF
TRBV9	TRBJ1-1	CASSVRADTEAFF
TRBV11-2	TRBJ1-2	CASSQGQYYGYTF
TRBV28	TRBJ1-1	CASSTPGGNTEAFF
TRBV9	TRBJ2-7	CASSVDGLAGAEQYF
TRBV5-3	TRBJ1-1	CARSLGTSEEAFF
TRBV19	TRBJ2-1	CASSIGQADEQFF
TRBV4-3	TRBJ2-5	CASSQDPFTGQETQYF
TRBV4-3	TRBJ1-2	CASSQDYRKFNYGYTF
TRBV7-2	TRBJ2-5	CASSIFRGGLGGETQYF
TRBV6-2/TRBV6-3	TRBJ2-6	CASSYSRSGANVLTF
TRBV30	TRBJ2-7	CAWSARTGGYEQYF
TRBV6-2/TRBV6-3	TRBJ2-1	CASSGRLAGGYNEQFF
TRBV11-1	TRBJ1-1	CASSRGEKTEAFF
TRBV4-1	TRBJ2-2	CASSPRPTSGWVGELFF
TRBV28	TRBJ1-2	CASSLTLDYGYTF
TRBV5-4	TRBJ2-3	CASSLGGGGTDTQYF
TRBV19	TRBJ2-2	CASGAGGELFF
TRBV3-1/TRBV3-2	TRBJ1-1	CASSLDREAEAFF
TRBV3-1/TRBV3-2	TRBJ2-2	CASSQATGEPANTGELFF
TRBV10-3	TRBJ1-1	CAITVTQGASEAFF
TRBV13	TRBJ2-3	CASSLGLPDRGTDTQYF
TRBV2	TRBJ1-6	CASRPEVGSPLHF
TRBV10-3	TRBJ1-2	CAISEGSTGRGNNYGYTF
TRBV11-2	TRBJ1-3	CASSLGPTIYF
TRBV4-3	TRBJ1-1	CASSQDHGGSNAEAFF
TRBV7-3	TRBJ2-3	CASSWTSGSGTDTQYF
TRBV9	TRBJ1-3	CASSVGVENTIYF
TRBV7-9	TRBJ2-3	CASSLAGLAVIPDTQYF
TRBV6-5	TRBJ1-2	CASSYGAGSYGYTF
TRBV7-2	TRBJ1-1	CASSSRLDTEAFF
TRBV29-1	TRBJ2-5	CSVEGDQQETQYF
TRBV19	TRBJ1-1	CASSPGQYTEAFF
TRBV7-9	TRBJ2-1	CASSSLRHRYNEQFF
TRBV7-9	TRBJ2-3	CASSSTGEGTDTQYF
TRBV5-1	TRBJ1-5	CASSSQGDQPQHF
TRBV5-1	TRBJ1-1	CASSWQGDTEAFF
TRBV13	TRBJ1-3	CASRSQGTGNTIYF
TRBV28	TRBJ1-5	CASSPSPGQETNQPQHF
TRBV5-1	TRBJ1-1	CASSLIEGTEAFF
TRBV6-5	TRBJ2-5	CASSYVGASGGKTQYF
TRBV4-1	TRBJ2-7	CASSPGGLAGAHHEQYF
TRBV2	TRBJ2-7	CASKSGESYEQYF